The rows below give T cell receptor beta chains drawn from one sample of a study of blood T cells in healthy people across ages. Using its own MiXCR run on the 5' RACE reads, TCRdb lists one record per CDR3 protein. This sample has 790,000 or so distinct CDR3 sequences, with more than 55% found just once. The sequenced sample consisted of blood. The receptors originated from a man aged 40-50 years in good health. CDR3s leave out the opening cysteine and the closing phenylalanine or tryptophan.

length: 16
V: TRBV2
J: TRBJ2-1
CDR3: ASSEGRTNGGSSYEQF

length: 13
V: TRBV20-1
J: TRBJ2-5
CDR3: SARGVARPKETQY

length: 18
V: TRBV4-3
J: TRBJ2-6
CDR3: ASSQELVGSISIGANVLT

length: 12
V: TRBV12-3/TRBV12-4
J: TRBJ1-3
CDR3: ASSFAGLGNTIY

length: 13
V: TRBV7-6
J: TRBJ2-5
CDR3: ASSLGFQIQETQY

length: 14
V: TRBV14
J: TRBJ1-2
CDR3: ASSQDNVWIDTSRT

length: 14
V: TRBV9
J: TRBJ2-2
CDR3: ASSVGNRANTGELF

length: 13
V: TRBV28
J: .
CDR3: ASSLSLAGEETQY

length: 13
V: TRBV7-2
J: TRBJ1-5
CDR3: ASSLVRVSNQPQH

length: 12
V: TRBV15
J: TRBJ1-6
CDR3: ATSRRQANSPLH

length: 11
V: TRBV20-1
J: TRBJ2-7
CDR3: SARLAGRYEQY

length: 13
V: TRBV13
J: TRBJ2-3
CDR3: ASSSQTGVTDTQY

length: 14
V: TRBV6-1
J: TRBJ1-6
CDR3: ASKYENLQPGSPLH

length: 12
V: TRBV20-1
J: TRBJ2-5
CDR3: SARDYRGQETQY

length: 13
V: TRBV20-1
J: TRBJ2-1
CDR3: SARIGTGTINEQF

length: 14
V: TRBV4-3
J: TRBJ2-3
CDR3: ASSHVSGGGSDTQY

length: 14
V: TRBV4-2
J: TRBJ2-5
CDR3: ASSQDPNRGGNEQY

length: 13
V: TRBV7-6
J: TRBJ2-5
CDR3: ASSQNRVKRETQY